This T cell receptor (beta chain) emerged from a study of identical twins. In every case, the donor was a healthy Caucasian. TCRdb redid the calling of the 5' RACE reads with MiXCR, one entry per CDR3 protein. The table has hundreds of thousands of distinct CDR3 sequences, 6.1% seen once; the top ten hold 1.5% to 2%. In its sample, this clonotype was seen a few times. Its antigen remains unidentified. Notes on the study in general: Diverse VJ usage suggested most zero-insertion clonotypes were not invariant T cells. Models came in too low on out-of-frame TCR alpha sharing in monozygotic twins.

Germline loops: CDR1 MNHEY, CDR2 SMNVEV (reference sequence). The V and J ends lost 3 bases and 6 bases respectively, with 12 bases between them. This CDR3 contains 13 residues. The clonotype was recovered from a man younger than 35 in good health. V and J are TRBV27 and TRBJ2-7; D could derive from TRBD1 or TRBD2 (5 bases each). The sample consisted of naive T cells sorted from blood. The CDR3 protein is CASSFYAGGEQYF. The DNA for the CDR3 is TGTGCCAGCAGTTTTTATGCTGGGGGCGAGCAGTACTTC.